This T cell receptor beta chain was identified during a study of T cells in Graves' hyperthyroidism and ophthalmopathy. The investigators amplified TCR beta CDR3 regions from RNA transcripts. HTBI primers were the set used in a first-round RT-PCR of the TCR CDR3. TCRdb passed the multiplex PCR reads through MiXCR, listing each CDR3 protein once. The data show hundreds of thousands of distinct CDR3 sequences, 16% seen once. The CDR3 consists of 17 residues. Trimming stripped 7 bases from V and 5 bases from J, with 25 bases between. Diagnosis relied on clinical symptoms, serum thyroxine and TRAb, thyroid ultrasound and orbital computed tomography. This clonotype came up many times.

The specimen was blood. This chain links TRBV12-3 or TRBV12-4 with TRBJ2-3; weak D call: TRBD1 (6 bases). This receptor was obtained from a woman in her late teens or twenties with Graves' hyperthyroidism. The chain's CDR3 is CASTARGANSRGDTQYF. CDR3 DNA sequence: TGTGCCAGCACCGCCCGGGGCGCTAACTCCAGGGGAGATACGCAGTATTTT.